The present entry profiles one T cell receptor (beta chain) with its context. As yet, its antigen is unknown. The record originates from a study of cytomegalovirus exposure and HLA in healthy donors. At the level of the study: An analysis done earlier identified approximately 120 million unique TCR beta sequences from 190 million or so T cells. Study observations and caveats: The sole available immune exposure information was CMV serostatus. Being productive about 87% or about 30% of the time was typical of most TCR beta V segments in an earlier analysis.

This PCR relied on a set of 60 Vbeta primers and 13 Jbeta primers. Method: immunoSEQ multiplex PCR; TCRdb's copy keeps in-frame clones and lacks some. The table lists around 91,000 clones, 50% to 80% of them singletons. The CDR3 has 12 amino acids. Trimming took 9 bases from V and 6 from J, leaving 13 bases between them. Per germline, CDR1 LNHDA and CDR2 SQIVND (reference sequence). This clonotype was sampled from a man aged 55 to 70 in good health and CMV-seronegative. The rearrangement joins TRBV19 to TRBJ2-3; a weak D match, TRBD1 (5 bases). Input material: PBMCs. CDR3 loop: CASQGSGDTQYF. The CDR3 DNA sequence: TGTGCCAGCCAGGGAAGTGGTGATACGCAGTATTTT.